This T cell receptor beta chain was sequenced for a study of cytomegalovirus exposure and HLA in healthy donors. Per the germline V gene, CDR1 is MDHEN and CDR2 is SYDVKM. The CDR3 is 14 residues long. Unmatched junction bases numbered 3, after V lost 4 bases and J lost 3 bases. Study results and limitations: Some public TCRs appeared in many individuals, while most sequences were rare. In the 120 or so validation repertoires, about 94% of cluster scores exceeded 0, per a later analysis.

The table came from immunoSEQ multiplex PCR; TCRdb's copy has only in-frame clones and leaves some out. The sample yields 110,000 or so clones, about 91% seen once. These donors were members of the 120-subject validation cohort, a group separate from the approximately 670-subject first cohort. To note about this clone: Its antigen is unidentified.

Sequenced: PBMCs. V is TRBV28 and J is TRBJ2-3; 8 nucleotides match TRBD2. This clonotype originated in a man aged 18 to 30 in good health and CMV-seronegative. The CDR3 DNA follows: TGTGCCAGCAGTTCAATAGCGGGGACAGATACGCAGTATTTT. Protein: CASSSIAGTDTQYF.